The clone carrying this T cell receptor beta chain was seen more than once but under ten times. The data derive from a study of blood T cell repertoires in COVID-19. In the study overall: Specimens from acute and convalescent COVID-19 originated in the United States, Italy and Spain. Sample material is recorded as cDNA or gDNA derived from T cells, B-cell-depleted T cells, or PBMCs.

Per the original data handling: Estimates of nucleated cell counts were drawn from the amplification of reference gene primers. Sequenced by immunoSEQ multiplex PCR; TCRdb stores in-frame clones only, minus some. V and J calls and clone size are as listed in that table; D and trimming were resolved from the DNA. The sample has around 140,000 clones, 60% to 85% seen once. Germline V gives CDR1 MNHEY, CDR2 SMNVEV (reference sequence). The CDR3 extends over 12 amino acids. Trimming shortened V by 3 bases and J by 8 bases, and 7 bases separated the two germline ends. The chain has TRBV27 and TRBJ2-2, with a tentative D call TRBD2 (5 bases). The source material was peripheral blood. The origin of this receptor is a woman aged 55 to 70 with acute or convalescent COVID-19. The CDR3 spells CASSFAGGELFF. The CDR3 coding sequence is TGTGCCAGCAGTTTTGCGGGTGGGGAGCTGTTTTTT.